A selection of T cell receptor beta chains follows, all from one sample in a study of T cell responses to AZD1222 COVID-19 vaccine. TCRdb's copy holds only in-frame clones and misses some; the assay was immunoSEQ multiplex PCR. The table has fewer than 120,000 clones, about nine tenths seen once. The sequenced sample was peripheral blood, obtained on day 0 of AZD1222 vaccination. These receptors were taken from an adult in good health. CDR3s include the opening cysteine and the closing phenylalanine or tryptophan. D genes are given only for firm matches. Clone size, where shown, is once, few, many, or a class for clones that have expanded.

CASSLKWGNTEAFF	TGCGCCAGCAGCTTGAAATGGGGGAACACTGAAGCTTTCTTT	-	TRBJ1-1	TRBV5-1	-
CASRPGQGLDQPQHF	TGTGCCAGCAGGCCTGGACAGGGTCTGGATCAGCCCCAGCATTTT	TRBD1	TRBJ1-5	TRBV27	-
CARRGTQDNNEQFF	TGTGCCAGGCGGGGGACTCAAGATAACAATGAGCAGTTCTTC	TRBD2	TRBJ2-1	TRBV6-5	-
CSVGRGAGNTEAFF	TGCAGCGTTGGTAGGGGCGCGGGGAACACTGAAGCTTTCTTT	-	TRBJ1-1	TRBV29-1	once
CASSESAGGTQETQYF	TGTGCCAGCAGTGAATCGGCGGGGGGGACACAAGAGACCCAGTACTTC	TRBD2	TRBJ2-5	TRBV6-1	-
CASSLGGEVNSPLHF	TGTGCCAGCAGCTTGGGGGGGGAGGTCAATTCACCCCTCCACTTT	-	TRBJ1-6	TRBV5-4	-
CAWSVGGLNQPQHF	TGTGCCTGGAGTGTAGGAGGGCTCAATCAGCCCCAGCATTTT	-	TRBJ1-5	TRBV30	-
CASRSSLTGPMETQYF	TGCGCCAGCAGGAGCTCCCTGACAGGGCCCATGGAGACCCAGTACTTC	TRBD1	TRBJ2-5	TRBV5-1	-
CASSSPGQRNTIYF	TGTGCCAGCTCGTCCCCGGGACAGAGAAACACCATATATTTT	TRBD1	TRBJ1-3	TRBV18	-
CSVVQGTAEAFF	TGCAGCGTTGTCCAGGGTACCGCTGAAGCTTTCTTT	-	TRBJ1-1	TRBV29-1	-
CATSGGENYGYTF	TGTGCCACCAGTGGGGGGGAAAACTATGGCTACACCTTC	-	TRBJ1-2	TRBV24-1	-
CASSFGATNEKLFF	TGTGCCAGCAGTTTTGGGGCAACTAATGAAAAACTGTTTTTT	-	TRBJ1-4	TRBV28	once
CASRRTGGDFTEAFF	TGTGCCAGCAGGCGGACAGGGGGCGATTTCACTGAAGCTTTCTTT	TRBD1	TRBJ1-1	TRBV5-8	-
CASKGGLRSIYEQYF	TGTGCCAGCAAGGGGGGGTTGCGGAGTATTTACGAGCAGTACTTC	-	TRBJ2-7	TRBV2	-
CASSTALDRASGYTF	TGTGCCAGCAGCACGGCCTTGGACAGGGCCTCTGGCTACACCTTC	TRBD1	TRBJ1-2	TRBV5-6	-
CASSLSTGVQPQHF	TGTGCCAGCAGTTTATCAACAGGGGTCCAGCCCCAGCATTTT	TRBD1	TRBJ1-5	TRBV27	once
CAWSVKGASNEQFF	TGTGCCTGGAGTGTAAAGGGGGCTTCCAATGAGCAGTTCTTC	TRBD1	TRBJ2-1	TRBV30	-
CASRLTGAGSPLHF	TGTGCCAGCAGACTGACAGGGGCCGGTTCACCCCTCCACTTT	TRBD1	TRBJ1-6	TRBV7-9	once
CASSQDQRGREQYF	TGCGCCAGCAGCCAAGATCAGAGGGGGCGCGAGCAGTACTTC	TRBD1	TRBJ2-7	TRBV4-1	-
CASSYLAGGLNNEQFF	TGCGCCAGCAGTTACCTAGCGGGAGGGCTAAACAATGAGCAGTTCTTC	TRBD2	TRBJ2-1	TRBV10-1	-
CASSLGQRLHEQFF	TGTGCCAGCAGCTTGGGGCAGAGACTGCATGAGCAGTTCTTC	-	TRBJ2-1	TRBV5-8	-
CASSQVTGTDTQYF	TGTGCCAGCAGCCAGGTGACCGGCACAGATACGCAGTATTTT	-	TRBJ2-3	TRBV3-1/TRBV3-2	-
CASSHGQTYEKLFF	TGTGCCAGCAGCCACGGACAAACGTATGAAAAACTGTTTTTT	-	TRBJ1-4	TRBV7-8	-
CASSRRGQPQHF	TGTGCCAGCAGCCGACGGGGGCAGCCCCAGCATTTT	-	TRBJ1-5	TRBV3-1/TRBV3-2	-
CASGPWTGTEQFF	TGTGCTAGTGGTCCATGGACAGGGACTGAGCAGTTCTTC	TRBD1	TRBJ2-1	TRBV12-5	-
CATSRGLNTEAFF	TGTGCCACCAGTCGGGGACTGAACACTGAAGCTTTCTTT	-	TRBJ1-1	TRBV24-1	-
CASSGRAHGQWGYGYTF	TGTGCCAGCAGTGGCCGGGCTCACGGCCAGTGGGGCTATGGCTACACCTTC	-	TRBJ1-2	TRBV2	-
CASSPRQGLAEQYF	TGTGCCAGCAGCCCCCGACAGGGCCTCGCCGAGCAGTACTTC	TRBD1	TRBJ2-7	TRBV7-2	-
CASSPPEGGYGYTF	TGTGCCAGCAGCCCACCTGAAGGCGGCTATGGCTACACCTTC	-	TRBJ1-2	TRBV2	-
CASSPQGAGNQPQHF	TGTGCCAGCAGTCCACAGGGGGCTGGCAATCAGCCCCAGCATTTT	TRBD1	TRBJ1-5	TRBV3-1/TRBV3-2	-
CAWSVMAYNEQFF	TGTGCCTGGAGTGTCATGGCCTACAATGAGCAGTTCTTC	-	TRBJ2-1	TRBV30	once
CASSVAGHPSNEQYF	TGTGCCAGCAGCGTAGCAGGACACCCTTCGAACGAGCAGTACTTC	-	TRBJ2-7	TRBV9	-
CASSSPGQGYEQYF	TGTGCCAGCAGCTCCCCGGGACAGGGCTACGAGCAGTACTTC	TRBD1	TRBJ2-7	TRBV6-6	-
CALRQVWIYGYTF	TGTGCCCTCCGACAGGTTTGGATCTATGGCTACACCTTC	-	TRBJ1-2	TRBV30	-
CASSLGLAGGRRDNEQFF	TGTGCCAGCAGCCTGGGACTAGCGGGAGGGCGCCGGGACAATGAGCAGTTCTTC	TRBD2	TRBJ2-1	TRBV7-2	-
CASSFQANTEAFF	TGTGCCAGCAGTTTTCAGGCGAACACTGAAGCTTTCTTT	-	TRBJ1-1	TRBV12-3/TRBV12-4	-
CATSRDFGPNQPQHF	TGTGCCACCAGCAGAGATTTCGGGCCCAATCAGCCCCAGCATTTT	-	TRBJ1-5	TRBV15	-
CASSLGSRGNEQFF	TGTGCCAGCAGCCTAGGGTCTCGAGGCAATGAGCAGTTCTTC	-	TRBJ2-1	TRBV3-1/TRBV3-2	-
CASSFDGNTEAFF	TGTGCCAGCAGCTTCGACGGTAACACTGAAGCTTTCTTT	-	TRBJ1-1	TRBV5-6	few
CASSERPVGLGGYTF	TGTGCCAGCAGTGAAAGGCCCGTGGGGCTAGGAGGCTACACCTTC	-	TRBJ1-2	TRBV6-1	-
CASSEIRSNEQYF	TGTGCCAGCAGTGAAATAAGGAGTAACGAGCAGTACTTC	-	TRBJ2-7	TRBV2	few
CASNDWGTGFDNYGYTF	TGTGCCAGTAACGATTGGGGGACAGGCTTCGATAACTATGGCTACACCTTC	TRBD1	TRBJ1-2	TRBV19	-
CASSQGYYGYTF	TGTGCCAGCAGCCAAGGGTACTATGGCTACACCTTC	-	TRBJ1-2	TRBV3-1/TRBV3-2	-
CASSADTNYGYTF	TGTGCCAGCAGCGCGGACACGAACTATGGCTACACCTTC	-	TRBJ1-2	TRBV2	-
CASSLGASGSTDTQYF	TGTGCCAGCAGCTTAGGGGCTAGCGGGAGCACAGATACGCAGTATTTT	TRBD2	TRBJ2-3	TRBV7-9	-
CASSTGTGIGYGYTF	TGTGCCAGTAGTACCGGGACAGGGATAGGCTATGGCTACACCTTC	TRBD1	TRBJ1-2	TRBV19	-
CASSLGLVDQGGYTF	TGTGCCAGCAGCTTGGGGTTGGTGGACCAGGGAGGCTACACCTTC	-	TRBJ1-2	TRBV5-6	-
CASSLSHSYEQYF	TGTGCCAGCAGTTTATCGCACTCCTACGAGCAGTACTTC	-	TRBJ2-7	TRBV27	-
CASSPGTGNYGYTF	TGTGCCAGCAGCCCCGGGACAGGGAACTATGGCTACACCTTC	TRBD1	TRBJ1-2	TRBV6-5	-
CASRRGPDYEQYF	TGTGCCAGCAGAAGGGGACCTGACTACGAGCAGTACTTC	-	TRBJ2-7	TRBV27	-
CASSFRINYNEQFF	TGTGCCAGCAGTTTCAGGATAAACTACAATGAGCAGTTCTTC	-	TRBJ2-1	TRBV27	-
CASSLSTGTNYGYTF	TGCGCCAGCAGCCTGTCGACAGGGACTAACTATGGCTACACCTTC	TRBD1	TRBJ1-2	TRBV4-1	-
CASSLVGQIYGYTF	TGTGCCAGCAGCTTAGTGGGACAGATCTATGGCTACACCTTC	TRBD1	TRBJ1-2	TRBV7-8	-
CASSESLRYIGKPSNQPQHF	TGTGCCAGCAGTGAATCACTCCGGTACATCGGAAAACCCAGCAATCAGCCCCAGCATTTT	-	TRBJ1-5	TRBV2	-
CATSDGLAGGPETQYF	TGTGCCACCAGTGACGGCCTAGCGGGGGGGCCGGAGACCCAGTACTTC	TRBD2	TRBJ2-5	TRBV24-1	-